This T cell receptor beta chain emerged from a study of response to subunit inactivated influenza vaccine. Study-level results: With each seasonal influenza vaccination, the authors suggested, few new T cells are recruited.

The CDR3 totals 13 residues. V lost 6 bases and J lost 6; bases outside the gene matches: 6. One entry per CDR3 protein, called by TCRdb with MiXCR from the RT-PCR reads. The repertoire holds over 400,000 distinct CDR3 sequences, with approximately 12% as singletons. This clonotype was observed a handful of times. The antigen is undetermined. Sequences were derived from PBMCs from blood, sampled 40 to 50 days after vaccination. This chain links TRBV12-3 or TRBV12-4 with TRBJ1-2, with 8 bases matching TRBD1. This receptor was obtained from a man aged 45-65 years who received an inactivated influenza vaccine. The CDR3 bases are TGTGCCAGCAGGACAGGGGAATTCGATGGCTACACCTTC. It translates to CASRTGEFDGYTF.